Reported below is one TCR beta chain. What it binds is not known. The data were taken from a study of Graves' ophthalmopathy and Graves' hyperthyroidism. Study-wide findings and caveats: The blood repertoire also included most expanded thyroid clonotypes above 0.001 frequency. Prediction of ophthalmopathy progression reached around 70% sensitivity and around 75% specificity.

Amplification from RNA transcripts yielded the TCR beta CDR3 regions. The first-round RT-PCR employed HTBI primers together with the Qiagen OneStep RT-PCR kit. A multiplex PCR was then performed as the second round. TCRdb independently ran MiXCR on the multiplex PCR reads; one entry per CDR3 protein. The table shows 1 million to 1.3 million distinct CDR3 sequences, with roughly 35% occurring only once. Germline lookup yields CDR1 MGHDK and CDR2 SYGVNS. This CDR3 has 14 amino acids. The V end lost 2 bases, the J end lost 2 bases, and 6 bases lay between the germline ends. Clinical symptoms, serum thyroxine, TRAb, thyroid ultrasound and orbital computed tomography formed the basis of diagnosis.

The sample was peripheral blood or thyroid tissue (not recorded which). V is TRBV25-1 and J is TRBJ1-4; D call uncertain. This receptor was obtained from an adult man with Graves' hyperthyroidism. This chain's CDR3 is CASSEEGTNEKLFF. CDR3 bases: TGTGCCAGCAGTGAAGAAGGGACTAATGAAAAACTGTTTTTT.